Listed here are 16 T cell receptor beta chains from one sample, sequenced in a study of brain T cells in children with intractable seizures. Documented time point: blood from clinic visit 5 months post-surgery; TSC patient then seizure free. Clones were read by immunoSEQ multiplex PCR, and TCRdb kept only the in-frame ones, dropping some. This table holds about 340,000 clones, roughly 92% found once. Sample: peripheral blood, taken roughly 5 months after surgery. The receptors derive from a boy under two years old with tuberous sclerosis and intractable seizures.

The genes are TRBV19 and TRBJ1-1; a weak D match, TRBD1 (5 bases). V lost 5 bases, J lost 1 base, and 8 bases lay in between. Per the germline V gene, CDR1 is LNHDA and CDR2 is SQIVND (reference sequence). The CDR3 sequence is 13 residues long. Written as DNA, the CDR3 is TGTGCCAGTAGTCAGGGCAGGAACACTGAAGCTTTCTTT. Its protein is CASSQGRNTEAFF.

The rearrangement joins TRBV19 to TRBJ2-5; 10 nucleotides agree with TRBD1. CDR1 and CDR2 from the germline V gene are LNHDA and SQIVND (reference sequence). The CDR3 is 15 amino acids. Trimming cost V 7 bases and J 4 bases; bases outside gene matches: 9. In nucleotides, the CDR3 is TGTGCCAGTACCATTGGACAGGGGGGTGGAGAGACCCAGTACTTC. Translation: CASTIGQGGGETQYF.

This clone was seen a handful of times. The chain uses TRBV11-2 and TRBJ1-1; 8 nucleotides match TRBD1. The germline gives CDR1 SGHAT, CDR2 FQNNGV. Germline trimming cut 2 bases from V and 10 bases from J; bases unmatched to any gene: 9. There are 14 residues in the CDR3. The CDR3 is CASSLRQGWEGAFF. The CDR3 bases are TGTGCCAGCAGCTTACGACAGGGGTGGGAGGGAGCTTTCTTT.

The CDR3 DNA reads as TGCGCCAGCAGCCAGGGCGCGTGGGCTGAAGCTTTCTTT. It is translated as CASSQGAWAEAFF. The rearrangement links TRBV4-1 to TRBJ1-1; D gene ambiguous. The CDR3 loop spans 13 amino acids. Germline V lookup: CDR1 MGHRA, CDR2 YSYEKL. The ends were cut back, 3 bases at V and 6 bases at J, with 11 bases in the middle.

The chain is built from TRBV6-5 and TRBJ2-5; D is unresolved. V was cut by 1 base and J by 5 bases, with 11 bases left in between. Germline CDR1 reads MNHEY; CDR2 reads SVGAGI. The CDR3 loop spans 14 amino acids. The chain's CDR3 is CASSYFRGVETQYF. The CDR3 nucleotides are TGTGCCAGCAGTTACTTTCGAGGAGTGGAGACCCAGTACTTC.

The CDR3 here is CASSAAGGYYGYTF. For the CDR3, the DNA is TGTGCCAGCAGTGCAGCAGGGGGCTATTATGGCTACACCTTC. V gene TRBV25-1 combines with J gene TRBJ1-2, with 8 bases fitting TRBD1. With 4 bases clipped from V and 5 bases from J, the junction kept 6 bases outside the gene matches. Germline CDR1 reads MGHDK; CDR2 reads SYGVNS. This CDR3 contains 14 residues.

The table lists this clone with a count of one. The chain has TRBV5-1 and TRBJ1-1; a possible D gene is TRBD1 (6 bases). This CDR3 region has 14 residues. CDR1 and CDR2 from the germline V gene are SGHRS and YFSETQ. V lost 1 base, J lost 3 bases, and 10 bases lay in between. The CDR3 loop reads CASSLNRADTEAFF. The CDR3 region has the DNA TGCGCCAGCAGCTTGAACAGGGCGGACACTGAAGCTTTCTTT.

The chain uses TRBV25-1 and TRBJ1-2, with D perhaps matching TRBD1 (6 bases). CDR3 size: 15 residues. V lost 4 bases to trimming and J lost 3 bases, with 15 bases between them. Germline-derived CDR1 and CDR2 are MGHDK and SYGVNS. The CDR3 here is CASSGGLGTYYGYTF. CDR3 nucleotides: TGTGCCAGCAGTGGTGGACTCGGGACATACTATGGCTACACCTTC.

This chain connects TRBV6-1 to TRBJ1-1, with a tentative D call TRBD1 (5 bases). Trimming cost V 2 bases and J 1 base, with 8 bases left between them. This CDR3 spans 14 amino acids. Germline CDR1 MNHNS, CDR2 SASEGT. The CDR3 DNA reads TGTGCCAGCAGTGAAAGACAGCCGAACACTGAAGCTTTCTTT. It translates to CASSERQPNTEAFF.

This chain connects TRBV3-1 (or the pseudogene TRBV3-2) to TRBJ1-4; the match to TRBD1 covers 8 bases. Per the germline V gene, CDR1 is LGHDT and CDR2 is YNNKEL (reference sequence). The CDR3 spans 15 residues. Trimming took 2 bases from V and 7 from J; bases not matched to a gene: 6. The CDR3 loop is CASSQSRTGLEKLFF. In DNA, the CDR3 is TGTGCCAGCAGCCAATCCAGGACAGGGCTTGAAAAACTGTTTTTT.

This clone was found once. V usage is TRBV6-6 and J usage is TRBJ1-2, with a tentative D call TRBD1 (6 bases). The V gene's germline CDR1 is MNHNY and CDR2 SVGAGI (reference sequence). CDR3 length equals 14 residues. Trimming cost V 7 bases and J 5 bases, with 17 bases left between them. CDR3 amino acids: CASTWGATVYGYTF. In DNA, the CDR3 is TGTGCCAGCACTTGGGGGGCTACGGTTTATGGCTACACCTTC.

The rearrangement links TRBV11-3 to TRBJ2-7, with TRBD2 as a possible D gene (6 bases). Germline V CDR1 and CDR2: SGHNT, YENEEA. This CDR3 is built from 14 residues. The V and J ends lost 8 bases and 2 bases respectively, with 16 bases between them. This CDR3 reads CASGTGTGPYEQYF. CDR3 sequence (DNA): TGTGCCAGCGGGACCGGGACTGGGCCCTACGAGCAGTACTTC.

For this clone: Other DNA sequences within the sample encode an identical CDR3. The chain employs TRBV6-5 and TRBJ1-1; maybe TRBD1 (6 bases). The CDR3 has 12 residues. V lost 7 bases, J lost 4 bases, and 10 bases lay in between. Germline CDR1 MNHEY, CDR2 SVGAGI. The CDR3 coding sequence is TGTGCCAGCAACAGGGTAGGCACTGAAGCTTTCTTT. It codes for CASNRVGTEAFF.

This chain uses TRBV7-6 with TRBJ2-7; TRBD2 matches 10 bases. The CDR3 covers 15 residues. Germline V gives CDR1 SGHVS, CDR2 FNYEAQ. The V gene end was trimmed by 4 bases and the J gene end by 4 bases; junction bases not matched to a gene: 7. CDR3 sequence reads: CASSSKAGGRYEQYF. CDR3 nucleotides: TGTGCCAGCAGCTCGAAAGCGGGGGGGCGATACGAGCAGTACTTC.

This chain connects TRBV6-2 or TRBV6-3 to TRBJ2-2; D not certain. V was cut by 2 bases and J by 7 bases, with 11 bases left in between. CDR1 is MNHEY and CDR2 is SVGEGT in the germline V gene. This CDR3 is 14 amino acids long. Here the CDR3 reads CASSYRLDVGELFF. The CDR3 bases are TGTGCCAGCAGTTACCGTTTGGACGTCGGGGAGCTGTTTTTT.

The rearrangement uses TRBV6-5 and TRBJ2-5; 8 bases agree with TRBD1. Trimming cost V 4 bases and J 7 bases; bases outside gene matches: 5. Germline values: CDR1 MNHEY, CDR2 SVGAGI. The CDR3 has 13 amino acids. The CDR3 is CASSSTGVGTQYF. The CDR3 nucleotides are TGTGCCAGCAGTTCGACAGGGGTTGGGACCCAGTACTTC.